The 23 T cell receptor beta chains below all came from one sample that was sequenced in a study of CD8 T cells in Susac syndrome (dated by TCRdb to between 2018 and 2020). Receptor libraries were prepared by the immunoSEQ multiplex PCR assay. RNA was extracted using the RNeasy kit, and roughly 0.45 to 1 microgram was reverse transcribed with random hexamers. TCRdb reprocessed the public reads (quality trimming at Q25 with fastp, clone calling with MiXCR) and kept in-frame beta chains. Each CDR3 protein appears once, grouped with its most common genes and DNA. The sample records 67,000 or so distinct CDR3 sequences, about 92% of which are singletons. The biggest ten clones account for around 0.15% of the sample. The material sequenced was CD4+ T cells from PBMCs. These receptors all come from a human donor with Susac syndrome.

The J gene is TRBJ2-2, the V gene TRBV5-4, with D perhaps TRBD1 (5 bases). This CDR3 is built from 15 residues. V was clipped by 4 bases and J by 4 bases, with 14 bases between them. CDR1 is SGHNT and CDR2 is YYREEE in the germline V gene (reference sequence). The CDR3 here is CASSGWGRVTGELFF. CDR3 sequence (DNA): TGTGCCAGCAGCGGCTGGGGCCGCGTCACCGGGGAGCTGTTTTTT.

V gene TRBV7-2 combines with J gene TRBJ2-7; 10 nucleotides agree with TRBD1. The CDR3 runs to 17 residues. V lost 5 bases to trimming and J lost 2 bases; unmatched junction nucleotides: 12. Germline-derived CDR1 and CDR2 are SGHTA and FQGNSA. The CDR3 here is CASSRSAGQGIPYEQYF. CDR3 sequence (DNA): TGTGCCAGCAGCCGCTCCGCGGGACAGGGGATACCCTACGAGCAGTACTTC.

Here the CDR3 DNA reads TGTGCCAGCAGCATTTCTTATGGCTACACCTTC. Its translation: CASSISYGYTF. This sequence joins TRBV6-2 or TRBV6-3 and TRBJ1-2, with D unclear. V was pared by 6 bases and J by 5 bases, with 7 bases between. Looked up from germline, CDR1 is MNHEY and CDR2 is SVGEGT. The length of the CDR3 is 11 residues.

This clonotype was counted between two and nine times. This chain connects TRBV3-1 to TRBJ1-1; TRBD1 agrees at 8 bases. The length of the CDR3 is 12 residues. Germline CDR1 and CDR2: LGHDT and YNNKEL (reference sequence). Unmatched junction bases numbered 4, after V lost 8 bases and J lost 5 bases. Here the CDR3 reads CASRRQGTEAFF. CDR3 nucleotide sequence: TGTGCCAGCCGCCGACAGGGGACTGAAGCTTTCTTT.

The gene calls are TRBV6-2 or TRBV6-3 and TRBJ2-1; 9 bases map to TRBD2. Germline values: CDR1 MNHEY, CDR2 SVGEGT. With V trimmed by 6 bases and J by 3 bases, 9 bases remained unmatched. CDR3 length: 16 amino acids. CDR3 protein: CASSLEAGGIYNEQFF. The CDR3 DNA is TGTGCCAGCAGCCTTGAAGCGGGGGGCATCTACAATGAGCAGTTCTTC.

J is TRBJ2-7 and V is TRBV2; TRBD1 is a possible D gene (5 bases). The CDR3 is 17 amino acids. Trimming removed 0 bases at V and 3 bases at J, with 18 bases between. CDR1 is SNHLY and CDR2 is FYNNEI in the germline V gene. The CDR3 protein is CASSEARKGPQHYEQYF. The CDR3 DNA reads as TGTGCCAGCAGTGAAGCGAGAAAGGGGCCGCAACACTACGAGCAGTACTTC.

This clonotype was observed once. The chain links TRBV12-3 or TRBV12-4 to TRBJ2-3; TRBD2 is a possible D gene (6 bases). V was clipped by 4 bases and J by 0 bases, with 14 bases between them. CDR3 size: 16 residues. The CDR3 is CASSSRLGLSTDTQYF. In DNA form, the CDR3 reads TGTGCCAGCAGTTCCCGACTGGGACTTAGCACAGATACGCAGTATTTT.

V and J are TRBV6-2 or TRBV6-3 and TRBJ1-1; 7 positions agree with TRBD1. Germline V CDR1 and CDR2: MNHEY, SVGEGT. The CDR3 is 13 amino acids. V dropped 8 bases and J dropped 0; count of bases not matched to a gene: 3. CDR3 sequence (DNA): TGTGCCAGCTGGGACAGACTGAACACTGAAGCTTTCTTT. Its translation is CASWDRLNTEAFF.

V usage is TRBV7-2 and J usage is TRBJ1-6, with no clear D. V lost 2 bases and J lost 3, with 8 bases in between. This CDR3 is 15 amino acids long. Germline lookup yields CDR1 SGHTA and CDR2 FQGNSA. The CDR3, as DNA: TGTGCCAGCAGCTTAAATGGAAACTATAATTCACCCCTCCACTTT. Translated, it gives CASSLNGNYNSPLHF.

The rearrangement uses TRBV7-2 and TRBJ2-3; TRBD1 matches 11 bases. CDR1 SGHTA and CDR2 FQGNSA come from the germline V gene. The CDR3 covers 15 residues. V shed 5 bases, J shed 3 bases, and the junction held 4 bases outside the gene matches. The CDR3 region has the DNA TGTGCCAGCAGCCCGGGGACAGGGGGGACAGATACGCAGTATTTT. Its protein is CASSPGTGGTDTQYF.

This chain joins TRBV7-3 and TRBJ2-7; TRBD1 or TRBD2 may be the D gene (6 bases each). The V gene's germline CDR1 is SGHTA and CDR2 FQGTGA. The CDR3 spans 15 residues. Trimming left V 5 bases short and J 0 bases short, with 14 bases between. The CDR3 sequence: CASSPFGGPSYEQYF. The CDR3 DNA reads TGTGCCAGCAGCCCCTTTGGGGGGCCCTCCTACGAGCAGTACTTC.

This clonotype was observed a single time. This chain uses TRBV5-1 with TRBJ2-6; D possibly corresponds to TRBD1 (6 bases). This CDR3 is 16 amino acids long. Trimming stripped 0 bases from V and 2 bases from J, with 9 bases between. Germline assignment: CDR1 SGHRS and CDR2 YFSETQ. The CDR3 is CASSLAAGAGANVLTF. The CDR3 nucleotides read TGCGCCAGCAGCTTGGCGGCAGGGGCTGGGGCCAACGTCCTGACTTTC.

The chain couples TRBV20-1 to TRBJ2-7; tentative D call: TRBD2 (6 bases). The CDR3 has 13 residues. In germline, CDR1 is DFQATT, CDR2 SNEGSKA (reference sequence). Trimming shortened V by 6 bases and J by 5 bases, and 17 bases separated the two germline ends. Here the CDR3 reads CSALLTSSHEQYF. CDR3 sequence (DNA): TGCAGTGCCCTTCTGACTAGTTCCCACGAGCAGTACTTC.

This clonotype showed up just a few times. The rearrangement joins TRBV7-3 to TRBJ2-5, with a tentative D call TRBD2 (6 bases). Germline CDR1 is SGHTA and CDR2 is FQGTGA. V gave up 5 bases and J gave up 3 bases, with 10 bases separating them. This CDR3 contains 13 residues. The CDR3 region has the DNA TGTGCCAGCAGCGCGGGGCAGAAAGAGACCCAGTACTTC. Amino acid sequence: CASSAGQKETQYF.

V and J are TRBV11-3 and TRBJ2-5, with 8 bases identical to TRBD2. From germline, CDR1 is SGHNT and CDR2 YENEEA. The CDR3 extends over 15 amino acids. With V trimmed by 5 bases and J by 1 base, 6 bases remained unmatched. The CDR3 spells CASSPPTSVQETQYF. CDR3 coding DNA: TGTGCCAGCAGCCCTCCGACTAGCGTCCAAGAGACCCAGTACTTC.

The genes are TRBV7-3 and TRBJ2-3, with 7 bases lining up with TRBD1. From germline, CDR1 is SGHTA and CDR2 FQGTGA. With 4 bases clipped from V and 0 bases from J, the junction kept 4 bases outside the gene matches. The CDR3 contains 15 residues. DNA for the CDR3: TGTGCCAGCAGCTCGACAGGGATGAGCACAGATACGCAGTATTTT. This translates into CASSSTGMSTDTQYF.

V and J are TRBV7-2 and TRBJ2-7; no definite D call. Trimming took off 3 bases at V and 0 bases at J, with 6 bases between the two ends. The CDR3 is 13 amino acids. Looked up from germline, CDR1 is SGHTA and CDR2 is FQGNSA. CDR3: CASSFRRSYEQYF. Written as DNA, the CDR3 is TGTGCCAGCAGCTTCAGGCGCTCCTACGAGCAGTACTTC. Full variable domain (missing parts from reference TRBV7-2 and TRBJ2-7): GAGVSQSPSNKVTEKGKDVELRCDPISGHTALYWYRQSLGQGLEFLIYFQGNSAPDKSGLPSDRFSAERTGGSVSTLTIQRTQQEDSAVYLCASSFRRSYEQYFGPGTRLTVT.

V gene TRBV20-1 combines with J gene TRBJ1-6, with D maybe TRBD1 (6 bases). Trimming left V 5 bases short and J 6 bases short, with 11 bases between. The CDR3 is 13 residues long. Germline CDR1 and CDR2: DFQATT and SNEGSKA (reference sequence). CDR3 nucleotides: TGCAGTGCTGCCGGGACATCTAATTCACCCCTCCACTTT. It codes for CSAAGTSNSPLHF.

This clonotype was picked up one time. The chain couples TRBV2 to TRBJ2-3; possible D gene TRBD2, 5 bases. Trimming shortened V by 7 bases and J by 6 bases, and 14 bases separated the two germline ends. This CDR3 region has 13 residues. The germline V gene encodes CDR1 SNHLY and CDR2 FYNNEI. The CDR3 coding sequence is TGTGCCAGCACCTACGACCGGAGGGATACGCAGTATTTT. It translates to CASTYDRRDTQYF.

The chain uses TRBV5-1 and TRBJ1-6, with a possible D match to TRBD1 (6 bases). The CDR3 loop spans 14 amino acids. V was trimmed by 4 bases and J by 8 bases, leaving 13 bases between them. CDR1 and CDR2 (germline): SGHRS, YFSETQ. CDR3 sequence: CASSTRGGDSPLHF. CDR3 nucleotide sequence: TGCGCCAGCAGCACCAGGGGAGGGGATTCACCCCTCCACTTT.

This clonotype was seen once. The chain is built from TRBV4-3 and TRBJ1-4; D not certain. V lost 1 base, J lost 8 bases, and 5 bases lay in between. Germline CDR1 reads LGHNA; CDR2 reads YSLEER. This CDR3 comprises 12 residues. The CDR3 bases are TGCGCCAGCAGCCAAGGTGACGAAAAACTGTTTTTT. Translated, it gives CASSQGDEKLFF.

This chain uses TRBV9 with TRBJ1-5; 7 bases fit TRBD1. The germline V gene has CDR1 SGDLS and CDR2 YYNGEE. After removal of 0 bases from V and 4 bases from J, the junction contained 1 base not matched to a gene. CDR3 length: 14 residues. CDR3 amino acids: CASSVGRGNQPQHF. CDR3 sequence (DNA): TGTGCCAGCAGCGTAGGCAGGGGGAATCAGCCCCAGCATTTT.

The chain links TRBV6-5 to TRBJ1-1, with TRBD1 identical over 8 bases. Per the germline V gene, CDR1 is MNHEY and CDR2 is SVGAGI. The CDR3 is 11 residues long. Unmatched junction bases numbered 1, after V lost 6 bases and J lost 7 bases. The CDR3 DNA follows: TGTGCCAGCAGGGGGACAGGTGAAGCTTTCTTT. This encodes CASRGTGEAFF.